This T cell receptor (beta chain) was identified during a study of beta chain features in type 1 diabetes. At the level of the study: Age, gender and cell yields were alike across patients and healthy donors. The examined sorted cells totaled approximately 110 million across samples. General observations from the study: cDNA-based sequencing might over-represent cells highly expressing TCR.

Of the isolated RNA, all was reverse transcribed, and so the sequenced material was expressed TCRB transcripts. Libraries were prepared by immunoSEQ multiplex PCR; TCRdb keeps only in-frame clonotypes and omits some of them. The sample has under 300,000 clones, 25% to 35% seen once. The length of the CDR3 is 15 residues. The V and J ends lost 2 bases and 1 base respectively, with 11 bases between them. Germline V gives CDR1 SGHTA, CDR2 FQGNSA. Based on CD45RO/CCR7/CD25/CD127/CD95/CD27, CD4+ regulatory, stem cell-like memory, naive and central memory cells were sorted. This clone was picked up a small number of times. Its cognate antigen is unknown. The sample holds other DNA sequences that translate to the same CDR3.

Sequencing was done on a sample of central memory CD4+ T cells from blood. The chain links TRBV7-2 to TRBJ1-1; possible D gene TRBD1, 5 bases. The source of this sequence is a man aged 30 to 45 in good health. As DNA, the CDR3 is TGTGCCAGCAGCTTAACACGTGGGGGGAACACTGAAGCTTTCTTT. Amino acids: CASSLTRGGNTEAFF.